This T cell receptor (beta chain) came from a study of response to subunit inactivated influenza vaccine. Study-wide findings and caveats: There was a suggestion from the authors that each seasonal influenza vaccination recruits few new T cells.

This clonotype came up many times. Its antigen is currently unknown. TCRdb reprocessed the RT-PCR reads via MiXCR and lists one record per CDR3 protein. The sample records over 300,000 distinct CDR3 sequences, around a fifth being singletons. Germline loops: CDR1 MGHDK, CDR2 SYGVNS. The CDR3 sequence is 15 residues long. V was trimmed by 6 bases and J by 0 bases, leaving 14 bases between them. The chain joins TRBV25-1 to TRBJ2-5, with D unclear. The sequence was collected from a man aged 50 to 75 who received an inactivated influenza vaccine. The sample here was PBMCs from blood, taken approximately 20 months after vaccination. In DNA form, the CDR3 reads TGTGCCAGCAGCACCTCGTTGACGGACCAAGAGACCCAGTACTTC. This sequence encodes CASSTSLTDQETQYF.